Below are 28 T cell receptor beta chains sequenced from a single sample in a study of radiotherapy plus CTLA-4 blockade in lung cancer. Measured with immunoSEQ multiplex PCR; TCRdb has only the in-frame clones, and not every one. The sample contains some 96,000 clones, around 90% of which appear only once. The material was peripheral blood, obtained from a patient treated with radiotherapy plus ipilimumab. These receptors all stem from a human donor with non-small cell lung cancer that progressed on radiotherapy plus ipilimumab.

This chain links TRBV6-1 with TRBJ2-7; D is perhaps TRBD1 or TRBD2 (5 bases each). CDR1 and CDR2 (germline): MNHNS, SASEGT. V lost 3 bases and J lost 4, with 13 bases in between. The CDR3 contains 14 residues. The CDR3 reads CASSEGVQGYEQYF. The CDR3 DNA sequence: TGTGCCAGCAGTGAGGGGGTTCAAGGTTACGAGCAGTACTTC.

This clone came up a few times. The rearrangement links TRBV7-3 to TRBJ2-1, with D unresolved. Germline CDR1 is SGHTA and CDR2 is FQGTGA. Deletions cut 1 base from V and 8 bases from J, with 18 bases between. This CDR3 has 16 residues. The CDR3 sequence: CASSLNPLSSGDEQFF. The DNA of the CDR3 is TGTGCCAGCAGCTTAAACCCCCTCTCGAGTGGGGATGAGCAGTTCTTC.

Notes on this clone: Other nucleotide sequences in the sample specify the same CDR3. V gene TRBV18 combines with J gene TRBJ2-7; the match to TRBD1 covers 7 bases. The V segment lost 6 bases and the J segment 3 bases; nucleotides outside the gene matches: 5. The CDR3 has 13 residues. CDR1 and CDR2 (germline): KGHSH, LQKENI. CDR3 sequence (DNA): TGTGCCAGCTCTCCAGGGACAGACTACGAGCAGTACTTC. Translated, it gives CASSPGTDYEQYF.

The rearrangement joins TRBV7-2 to TRBJ2-1; D gene ambiguous. This CDR3 region has 15 residues. V was trimmed by 4 bases and J by 9 bases, leaving 19 bases between them. Germline V gene lookup returns CDR1 SGHTA and CDR2 FQGNSA. CDR3 bases: TGTGCCAGCAGCTCAGGCCGAATCCTAGTGACTGAGCAGTTCTTC. It specifies CASSSGRILVTEQFF.

The CDR3, as DNA: TGTGCCAGCAATGTTCGGTTTCTAGGCAATGAGCAGTTCTTC. Its translation: CASNVRFLGNEQFF. The chain carries TRBV27 and TRBJ2-1; D remains ambiguous. Germline V gene data show CDR1 as MNHEY and CDR2 as SMNVEV (reference sequence). V dropped 7 bases and J dropped 6 bases, with 16 bases sitting between them. This CDR3 region has 14 residues.

The J gene is TRBJ2-1, the V gene TRBV29-1; 9 nucleotides line up with TRBD2. This CDR3 spans 13 amino acids. J was trimmed by 9 bases and V by 6 bases; bases with no gene match: 9. CDR1 is SQVTM, CDR2 ANQGSEA, per germline. The chain's CDR3 is CSVRTSERGEQFF. The CDR3 DNA is TGCAGCGTCCGGACTAGCGAGAGGGGTGAGCAGTTCTTC.

The chain is built from TRBV15 and TRBJ1-5; possible D gene TRBD1, 5 bases. This CDR3 region has 14 residues. V was shortened by 0 bases and J by 6 bases, with 9 bases between the two germline ends. Germline V lookup: CDR1 LNHNV, CDR2 YYDKDF (reference sequence). The CDR3 protein is CATSREGGGQPQHF. The DNA for the CDR3 is TGTGCCACCAGCAGAGAGGGGGGGGGTCAGCCCCAGCATTTT. The entire variable domain, with the rest obtained from reference TRBV15 and TRBJ1-5, is as follows: DAMVIQNPRYQVTQFGKPVTLSCSQTLNHNVMYWYQQKSSQAPKLLFHYYDKDFNNEADTPDNFQSRRPNTSFCFLDIRSPGLGDTAMYLCATSREGGGQPQHFGDGTRLSIL.

V is TRBV27 and J is TRBJ2-2, with D uncertain. CDR3 length equals 14 residues. Trimming pared 3 bases from V and 4 bases from J, leaving 9 bases between. Germline values: CDR1 MNHEY, CDR2 SMNVEV (reference sequence). CDR3 sequence reads: CASSFLGSTGELFF. CDR3 sequence (DNA): TGTGCCAGCAGTTTTCTGGGATCCACCGGGGAGCTGTTTTTT.

This clone was recorded only once. The chain uses TRBV4-1 and TRBJ1-1; TRBD1 agrees at 10 bases. The J segment lost 5 bases and the V segment lost 3 bases, leaving 9 bases of the junction unmatched. The CDR3 is made up of 16 amino acids. From germline, CDR1 is MGHRA and CDR2 YSYEKL. The CDR3 reads CASSHLRDRGGTEAFF. For the CDR3, the DNA is TGCGCCAGCAGCCACCTTAGGGACAGGGGTGGAACTGAAGCTTTCTTT.

This chain connects TRBV28 to TRBJ2-7, with TRBD2 matching 7 bases. CDR1 MDHEN and CDR2 SYDVKM come from the germline V gene. V lost 6 bases, J lost 1 base, and 12 bases stayed unmatched. The CDR3 contains 16 residues. CDR3 protein: CASRTGGTEISYEQYF. The CDR3 nucleotides are TGTGCCAGCAGGACCGGGGGGACCGAAATATCCTACGAGCAGTACTTC.

This chain joins TRBV30 and TRBJ1-6; D remains ambiguous. Trimming pared 0 bases from V and 8 bases from J, leaving 5 bases between. The CDR3 runs to 12 residues. From germline, CDR1 is GTSNPN and CDR2 SVGIG (reference sequence). The CDR3: CAWSVGDSPLHF. CDR3 nucleotides: TGTGCCTGGAGTGTGGGAGATTCACCCCTCCACTTT.

The chain is built from TRBV7-6 and TRBJ1-1; maybe TRBD1 (5 bases). V lost 1 base, J lost 4 bases, and 10 bases lay in between. CDR3 length equals 14 residues. Per the germline V gene, CDR1 is SGHVS and CDR2 is FNYEAQ. The CDR3: CASSLGDSLTEAFF. The CDR3 coding sequence is TGTGCCAGCAGCTTAGGGGACTCTCTCACTGAAGCTTTCTTT.

This clone appeared once. V is TRBV5-1 and J is TRBJ1-3; 7 bases are shared with TRBD1. Germline trimming cut 3 bases from V and 0 bases from J; bases unmatched to any gene: 3. Germline V gene sequence: CDR1 SGHRS, CDR2 YFSETQ. There are 15 residues in the CDR3. This CDR3 is CASSWTGDSGNTIYF. As DNA, the CDR3 is TGCGCCAGCAGCTGGACAGGAGACTCTGGAAACACCATATATTTT.

The rearrangement links TRBV19 to TRBJ2-7; no reliable D call. The CDR3 runs 16 residues. Per the germline V gene, CDR1 is LNHDA and CDR2 is SQIVND (reference sequence). V lost 3 bases and J lost 3, with 18 bases in between. CDR3 region: CASSISGASPFYEQYF. Written as DNA, the CDR3 is TGTGCCAGTAGTATCTCCGGAGCGAGCCCGTTCTACGAGCAGTACTTC. The full variable domain, in which reference TRBV19 and TRBJ2-7 provide the parts outside the CDR3, is DGGITQSPKYLFRKEGQNVTLSCEQNLNHDAMYWYRQDPGQGLRLIYYSQIVNDFQKGDIAEGYSVSREKKESFPLTVTSAQKNPTAFYLCASSISGASPFYEQYFGPGTRLTVT.

This clone appeared once. The chain joins TRBV7-8 to TRBJ1-4, with TRBD1 matching 7 bases. Germline CDR1 SGHVS, CDR2 FQNEAQ. The junction had 3 bases not matched to a gene; V was cut back by 4 bases and J by 10 bases. This CDR3 has 12 amino acids. The CDR3 spells CASSSTGRKLFF. The CDR3 nucleotides read TGTGCCAGCAGCTCGACAGGGAGAAAACTGTTTTTT. Full variable domain (rest looked up from reference TRBV7-8 and TRBJ1-4): GAGVSQSPRYKVAKRGQDVALRCDPISGHVSLFWYQQALGQGPEFLTYFQNEAQLDKSGLPSDRFFAERPEGSVSTLKIQRTQQEDSAVYLCASSSTGRKLFFGSGTQLSVL.

The V and J genes are TRBV6-5 and TRBJ2-2; D is possibly TRBD1 or TRBD2 (5 bases each). V shed 7 bases and J shed 0 bases, with 12 bases lying between them. The CDR3 has 15 residues. Germline V CDR1 and CDR2: MNHEY, SVGAGI. The CDR3 here is CASTRGTPNTGELFF. CDR3 DNA sequence: TGTGCCAGCACCCGGGGCACCCCGAACACCGGGGAGCTGTTTTTT.

V gene TRBV25-1 combines with J gene TRBJ1-2; tentative D call: TRBD1 (5 bases). V lost 5 bases and J lost 6, with 19 bases in between. Germline values: CDR1 MGHDK, CDR2 SYGVNS. This CDR3 comprises 15 residues. The CDR3 DNA follows: TGTGCCAGCAGTAGCTGGGGGACGGGCGGCAATGGCTACACCTTC. Translating it yields CASSSWGTGGNGYTF.

This chain joins TRBV7-9 and TRBJ2-3; the D is unclear. CDR3 length equals 15 residues. Germline lookup yields CDR1 SEHNR and CDR2 FQNEAQ (reference sequence). V was shortened by 5 bases and J by 3 bases, with 15 bases between the two germline ends. CDR3 residues: CASSLDAPTTDTQYF. CDR3 in DNA: TGTGCCAGCAGCCTCGACGCACCCACAACAGATACGCAGTATTTT.

J is TRBJ1-1 and V is TRBV11-2; TRBD1 is a possible D gene (5 bases). The V end was cut by 0 bases, the J end by 9 bases, with 14 bases between. The germline gives CDR1 SGHAT, CDR2 FQNNGV. The CDR3 is 14 amino acids. The CDR3 coding sequence is TGTGCCAGCAGCTTAGATGGGGGGAGCCCTAAAGCTTTCTTT. It yields the protein CASSLDGGSPKAFF.

Comments on this clone: At one end, the junction sequence differs from germline, possibly due to a read error. The chain joins TRBV7-7 to TRBJ2-3; no definite D call. CDR1 SSHAT and CDR2 FNYEAQ come from the germline V gene (reference sequence). The CDR3 extends over 14 amino acids. DNA for the CDR3: TGTGCTAGCAGCTTAAGGCCGAACACAGATACGCAGTATTTT. Amino acid sequence: CASSLRPNTDTQYF.

In this sample, this clone turned up a few times. J is TRBJ2-7 and V is TRBV4-3, with 8 nucleotides matching TRBD2. Germline CDR1 reads LGHNA; CDR2 reads YSLEER. The CDR3 sequence is 15 residues long. The trim removed 1 base at V and 0 bases at J, leaving 2 bases unmatched. Here the CDR3 reads CASSQGSGTSYEQYF. CDR3 nucleotides: TGCGCCAGCAGCCAAGGTAGCGGGACCTCCTACGAGCAGTACTTC.

This chain links TRBV29-1 with TRBJ1-2; D perhaps matches TRBD1 (6 bases). The length of the CDR3 is 16 residues. V lost 1 base to trimming and J lost 6 bases, with 21 bases between them. Looked up from germline, CDR1 is SQVTM and CDR2 is ANQGSEA. CDR3 amino acids: CSVEGRLGGLADGYTF. CDR3 sequence (DNA): TGCAGCGTTGAAGGAAGGTTAGGGGGGCTAGCTGATGGCTACACCTTC.

The chain employs TRBV7-3 and TRBJ2-3, with TRBD2 matching over 10 bases. This CDR3 contains 15 residues. From germline, CDR1 is SGHTA and CDR2 FQGTGA. Trimming cost V 6 bases and J 4 bases; bases outside gene matches: 7. The CDR3 sequence is CASSDAGTSADTQYF. The CDR3 DNA is TGTGCCAGCAGTGACGCCGGGACTAGCGCAGATACGCAGTATTTT. Full variable domain (missing parts from reference TRBV7-3 and TRBJ2-3): GAGVSQTPSNKVTEKGKYVELRCDPISGHTALYWYRQSLGQGPEFLIYFQGTGAADDSGLPNDRFFAVRPEGSVSTLKIQRTERGDSAVYLCASSDAGTSADTQYFGPGTRLTVL.

V gene TRBV7-2 combines with J gene TRBJ1-4; no clear D. The V gene lost 1 base and the J gene lost 7 bases, with 7 bases spanning the gap. The CDR3 is 13 amino acids. Per the germline V gene, CDR1 is SGHTA and CDR2 is FQGNSA. CDR3 nucleotide sequence: TGTGCCAGCAGCTTAGGACTTCTTGAAAAACTGTTTTTT. It encodes CASSLGLLEKLFF. The variable domain in full, with the rest retrieved from reference TRBV7-2 and TRBJ1-4, is GAGVSQSPSNKVTEKGKDVELRCDPISGHTALYWYRQSLGQGLEFLIYFQGNSAPDKSGLPSDRFSAERTGGSVSTLTIQRTQQEDSAVYLCASSLGLLEKLFFGSGTQLSVL.

The sample holds one count of this clone. The chain carries TRBV7-3 and TRBJ2-3, with 7 bases matching TRBD1. The CDR3 has 14 amino acids. Germline V gene lookup returns CDR1 SGHTA and CDR2 FQGTGA. J gave up 1 base and V 5 bases, and 3 bases lay outside the gene matches. The CDR3 sequence: CASSAGTGTDTQYF. CDR3 coding DNA: TGTGCCAGCAGCGCAGGGACAGGCACAGATACGCAGTATTTT.

The CDR3 here is CASSQESPDTQYF. The CDR3 region has the DNA TGTGCCAGCAGCCAAGAATCCCCAGATACGCAGTATTTT. The chain uses TRBV4-2 and TRBJ2-3; D remains unclear. Trimming removed 0 bases from V and 4 bases from J, with 5 bases in between. The CDR3 extends over 13 amino acids. CDR1 and CDR2 (germline): LGHNA, YNFKEQ.

The CDR3 loop is CASSLGQTYTEAFF. The CDR3 DNA follows: TGTGCCAGCAGCTTGGGACAGACTTACACTGAAGCTTTCTTT. The chain uses TRBV7-9 and TRBJ1-1; 7 bases are a match to TRBD1. This CDR3 has 14 residues. Unmatched junction bases numbered 4, after V lost 3 bases and J lost 3 bases. Germline assignment: CDR1 SEHNR and CDR2 FQNEAQ (reference sequence).

The chain couples TRBV4-2 to TRBJ2-3, with 8 bases that match TRBD2. In germline, CDR1 is LGHNA, CDR2 YNFKEQ. V was clipped by 0 bases and J by 7 bases; unmatched bases: 9. CDR3 length: 16 residues. CDR3 region: CASSQEAAGVVYTQYF. The DNA of the CDR3 is TGTGCCAGCAGCCAAGAAGCAGCGGGAGTAGTATATACGCAGTATTTT.